The 13 T cell receptor beta chains below come from one sample, sequenced in a study of T cells in localized non-small cell lung cancer. TCRdb keeps only in-frame clones here, not all; method: immunoSEQ multiplex PCR. The table records around 10,000 clones, roughly 27% of them present only once. The starting material was lung tumor tissue, obtained before any cancer treatment. These receptors came from a man aged 40-75 years with stage I lung adenocarcinoma.

The V and J genes are TRBV7-8 and TRBJ2-7, with a possible D match to TRBD1 (6 bases). The CDR3 loop spans 13 amino acids. V was shortened by 3 bases and J by 2 bases, with 8 bases between the two germline ends. Germline loops: CDR1 SGHVS, CDR2 FQNEAQ. The CDR3 nucleotides read TGTGCCAGCAGCTTCAACAGGGCCTACGAGCAGTACTTC. Encoded protein: CASSFNRAYEQYF.

This clone was recorded many times. The chain uses TRBV11-3 and TRBJ1-2; D is unclear. Germline V gene sequence: CDR1 SGHNT, CDR2 YENEEA. The CDR3 is 14 amino acids. Trimming left V 6 bases short and J 4 bases short, with 15 bases between. CDR3: CASRRGKRLYGYTF. The CDR3 DNA sequence: TGTGCCAGCAGACGTGGGAAAAGGCTCTATGGCTACACCTTC.

This chain uses TRBV5-1 with TRBJ2-3; unclear D gene. V was pared by 0 bases and J by 4 bases, with 9 bases between. CDR1 is SGHRS and CDR2 is YFSETQ in the germline V gene. CDR3 length: 14 residues. In DNA form, the CDR3 reads TGCGCCAGCAGCTTGGGGGGTTTTCCAGATACGCAGTATTTT. As protein: CASSLGGFPDTQYF. Full variable domain (missing parts from reference TRBV5-1 and TRBJ2-3): KAGVTQTPRYLIKTRGQQVTLSCSPISGHRSVSWYQQTPGQGLQFLFEYFSETQRNKGNFPGRFSGRQFSNSRSEMNVSTLELGDSALYLCASSLGGFPDTQYFGPGTRLTVL.

The gene calls are TRBV9 and TRBJ1-6; D not resolved. Germline loops: CDR1 SGDLS, CDR2 YYNGEE. Trimming shortened V by 4 bases and J by 9 bases, and 20 bases separated the two germline ends. This CDR3 is 16 amino acids long. This chain's CDR3 is CASSFRAEVSGSPLHF. CDR3 coding DNA: TGTGCCAGCAGCTTTAGGGCGGAAGTTTCAGGTTCACCCCTCCACTTT.

The chain links TRBV18 to TRBJ1-6, with 9 bases lining up with TRBD1. J gave up 4 bases and V 6 bases, and 10 bases lay outside the gene matches. The CDR3 length is 17 residues. Germline CDR1 KGHSH, CDR2 LQKENI. CDR3 in amino acids: CASSPGTGTGYNSPLHF. DNA for the CDR3: TGTGCCAGCTCGCCCGGAACCGGGACAGGGTATAATTCACCCCTCCACTTT.

In this sample, this clone turned up a few times. CDR3 in DNA: TGTGCCAGCAGCCCGGTTCACAGCTCCTACAATGAGCAGTTCTTC. It translates to CASSPVHSSYNEQFF. The J gene is TRBJ2-1, the V gene TRBV11-3; the D is unclear. CDR1 and CDR2 (germline): SGHNT, YENEEA. The CDR3 runs 15 residues. The V gene lost 5 bases and the J gene lost 0 bases, with 11 bases spanning the gap.

The sample holds a few counts of this clone. This CDR3 is CASRHRGYTGELFF. The CDR3 nucleotides read TGTGCCAGCAGGCATCGGGGGTACACCGGGGAGCTGTTTTTT. The chain uses TRBV6-8 and TRBJ2-2; D might be TRBD2 (6 bases). Trimming took 6 bases from V and 3 from J, leaving 11 bases between them. Looked up from germline, CDR1 is MNHGY and CDR2 is SAAAGT. The CDR3 has 14 amino acids.

The table lists this clone with a few counts. This chain connects TRBV6-8 to TRBJ1-5, with a weak D call TRBD1 (6 bases). The CDR3 consists of 15 residues. Trimming pared 6 bases from V and 0 bases from J, leaving 12 bases between. CDR1 is MNHGY and CDR2 is SAAAGT in the germline V gene. CDR3 sequence (DNA): TGTGCCAGCAGGGAACAGGGACATAGCAATCAGCCCCAGCATTTT. Its translation is CASREQGHSNQPQHF.

This rearrangement joins TRBV6-8 to TRBJ2-4; no definite D call. In germline, CDR1 is MNHGY, CDR2 SAAAGT. There are 13 residues in the CDR3. V gave up 0 bases and J gave up 6 bases, with 6 bases separating them. The CDR3 sequence is CASSYSLANIQYF. Here the CDR3 DNA reads TGTGCCAGCAGTTACTCGCTGGCAAACATTCAGTACTTC.

This clone has ten or more counts. The genes are TRBV11-3 and TRBJ1-3; D is unresolved. The germline V gene encodes CDR1 SGHNT and CDR2 YENEEA. Trimming removed 5 bases from V and 0 bases from J, with 17 bases in between. This CDR3 has 17 amino acids. The CDR3 nucleotides read TGTGCCAGCAGCCCTCTTCCGGGTCAAATCTCTGGAAACACCATATATTTT. Protein product: CASSPLPGQISGNTIYF. Together with reference TRBV11-3 and TRBJ1-3, the CDR3 gives the full variable domain: EAGVVQSPRYKIIEKKQPVAFWCNPISGHNTLYWYLQNLGQGPELLIRYENEEAVDDSQLPKDRFSAERLKGVDSTLKIQPAELGDSAVYLCASSPLPGQISGNTIYFGEGSWLTVV.

The genes are TRBV19 and TRBJ2-3; 8 bases are shared with TRBD2. The CDR3 is 17 amino acids. Germline V gene data show CDR1 as LNHDA and CDR2 as SQIVND (reference sequence). Unmatched junction bases numbered 12, after V lost 5 bases and J lost 2 bases. CDR3 sequence (DNA): TGTGCCAGTAGTCGACGGCGCGGGGGGATATTCACAGATACGCAGTATTTT. Translation: CASSRRRGGIFTDTQYF.

The genes are TRBV6-8 and TRBJ1-2; D remains ambiguous. V lost 4 bases and J 2 bases, leaving 11 bases between the germline ends. The CDR3 is made up of 14 amino acids. Per the germline V gene, CDR1 is MNHGY and CDR2 is SAAAGT. CDR3 sequence: CASSSEYGNYGYTF. The CDR3 region has the DNA TGTGCCAGCAGTTCGGAGTACGGGAACTATGGCTACACCTTC.

This clone was seen more than once but under ten times. This chain joins TRBV18 and TRBJ1-3; D is possibly TRBD1 (6 bases). Germline loops: CDR1 KGHSH, CDR2 LQKENI. The CDR3 covers 15 residues. Deletions cut 6 bases from V and 0 bases from J, with 12 bases between. The CDR3 protein is CASSGTSLSGNTIYF. The CDR3 DNA reads TGTGCCAGCTCGGGGACATCCCTCTCTGGAAACACCATATATTTT.